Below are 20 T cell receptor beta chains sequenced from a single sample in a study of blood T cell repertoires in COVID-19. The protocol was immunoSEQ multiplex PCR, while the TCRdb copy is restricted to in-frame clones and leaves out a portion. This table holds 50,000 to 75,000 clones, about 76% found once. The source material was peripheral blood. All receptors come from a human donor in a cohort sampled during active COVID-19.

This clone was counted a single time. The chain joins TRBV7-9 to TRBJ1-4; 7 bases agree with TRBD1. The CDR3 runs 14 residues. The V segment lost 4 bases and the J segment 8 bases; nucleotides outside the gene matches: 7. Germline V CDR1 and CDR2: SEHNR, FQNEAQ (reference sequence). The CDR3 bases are TGTGCCAGCAGCTCTCACAGGGGTTACGAAAAACTGTTTTTT. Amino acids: CASSSHRGYEKLFF.

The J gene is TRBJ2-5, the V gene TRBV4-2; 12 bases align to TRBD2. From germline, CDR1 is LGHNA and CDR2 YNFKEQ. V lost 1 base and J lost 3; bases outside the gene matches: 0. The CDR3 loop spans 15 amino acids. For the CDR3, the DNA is TGTGCCAGCAGCCAAGGACTAGCGGGGGAAGAGACCCAGTACTTC. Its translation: CASSQGLAGEETQYF.

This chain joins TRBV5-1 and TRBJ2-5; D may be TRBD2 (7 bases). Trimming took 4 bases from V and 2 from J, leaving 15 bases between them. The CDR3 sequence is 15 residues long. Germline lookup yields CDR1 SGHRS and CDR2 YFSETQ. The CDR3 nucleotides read TGCGCCAGCAGCCAGAGCGGGACAAAGCAAGAGACCCAGTACTTC. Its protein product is CASSQSGTKQETQYF. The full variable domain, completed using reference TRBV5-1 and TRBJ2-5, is KAGVTQTPRYLIKTRGQQVTLSCSPISGHRSVSWYQQTPGQGLQFLFEYFSETQRNKGNFPGRFSGRQFSNSRSEMNVSTLELGDSALYLCASSQSGTKQETQYFGPGTRLLVL.

The DNA of the CDR3 is TGTGCCAGCAGCTCCCTTGGACAGGGGGCACGGTCACCCCTCCACTTT. This sequence encodes CASSSLGQGARSPLHF. The chain combines TRBV7-2 with TRBJ1-6; 11 bases map to TRBD1. With 4 bases clipped from V and 10 bases from J, the junction kept 9 bases outside the gene matches. Germline V CDR1 and CDR2: SGHTA, FQGNSA. This CDR3 spans 16 amino acids.

Here the CDR3 DNA reads TGTGCCAGCAGCTCCGGCGGGGGGGCTAGCACAGATACGCAGTATTTT. Translated: CASSSGGGASTDTQYF. V usage is TRBV7-2 and J usage is TRBJ2-3; 9 bases are shared with TRBD2. This CDR3 comprises 16 residues. Germline V gives CDR1 SGHTA, CDR2 FQGNSA. V shed 4 bases, J shed 0 bases, and the junction held 5 bases outside the gene matches. The full variable domain, with the rest looked up from reference TRBV7-2 and TRBJ2-3, is GAGVSQSPSNKVTEKGKDVELRCDPISGHTALYWYRQSLGQGLEFLIYFQGNSAPDKSGLPSDRFSAERTGGSVSTLTIQRTQQEDSAVYLCASSSGGGASTDTQYFGPGTRLTVL.

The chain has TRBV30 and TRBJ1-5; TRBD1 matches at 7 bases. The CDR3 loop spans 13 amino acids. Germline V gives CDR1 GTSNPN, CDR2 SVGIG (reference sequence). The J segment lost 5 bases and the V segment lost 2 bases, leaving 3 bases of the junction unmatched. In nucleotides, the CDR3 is TGTGCCTGGAGTAGGGGGCAAGATCAGCCCCAGCATTTT. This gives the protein CAWSRGQDQPQHF.

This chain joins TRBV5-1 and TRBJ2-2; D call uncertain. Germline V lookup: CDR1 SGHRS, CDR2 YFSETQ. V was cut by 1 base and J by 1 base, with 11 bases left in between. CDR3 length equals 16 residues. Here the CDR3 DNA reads TGCGCCAGCAGCTTGCGTGACACGAAGAACACCGGGGAGCTGTTTTTT. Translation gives CASSLRDTKNTGELFF.

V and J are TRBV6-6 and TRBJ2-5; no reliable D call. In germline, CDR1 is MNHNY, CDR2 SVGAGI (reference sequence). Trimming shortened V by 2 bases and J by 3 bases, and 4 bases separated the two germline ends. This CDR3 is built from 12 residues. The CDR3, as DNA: TGTGCCAGCAGTTACACGGAAGAGACCCAGTACTTC. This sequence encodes CASSYTEETQYF.

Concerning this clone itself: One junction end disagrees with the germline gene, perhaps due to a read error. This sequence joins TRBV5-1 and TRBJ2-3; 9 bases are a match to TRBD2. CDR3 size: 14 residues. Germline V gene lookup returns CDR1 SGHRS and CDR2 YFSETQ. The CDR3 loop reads CASSSGTSIDTQYF. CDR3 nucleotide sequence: TGCGCCAGCAGCTCCGGGACTAGCATAGATACGCAGTATTTT.

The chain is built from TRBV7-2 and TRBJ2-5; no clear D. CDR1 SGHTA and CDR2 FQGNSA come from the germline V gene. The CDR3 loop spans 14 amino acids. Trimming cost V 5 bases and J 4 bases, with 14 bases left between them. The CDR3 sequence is CASSPGSPGETQYF. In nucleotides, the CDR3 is TGTGCCAGCAGCCCCGGCAGTCCGGGAGAGACCCAGTACTTC.

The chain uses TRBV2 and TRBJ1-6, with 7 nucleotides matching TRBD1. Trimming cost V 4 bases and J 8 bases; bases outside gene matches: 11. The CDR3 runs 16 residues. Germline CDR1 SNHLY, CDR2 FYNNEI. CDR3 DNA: TGTGCCAGCAGTGCCTTCGGACAGGTTGCCTATTCACCCCTCCACTTT. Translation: CASSAFGQVAYSPLHF.

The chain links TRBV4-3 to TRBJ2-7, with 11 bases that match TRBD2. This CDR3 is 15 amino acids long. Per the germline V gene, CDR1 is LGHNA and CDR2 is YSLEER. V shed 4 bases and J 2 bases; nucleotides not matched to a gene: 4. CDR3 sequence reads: CASSRGLAGTYEQYF. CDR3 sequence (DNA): TGCGCCAGCAGCCGTGGACTAGCGGGTACCTACGAGCAGTACTTC.

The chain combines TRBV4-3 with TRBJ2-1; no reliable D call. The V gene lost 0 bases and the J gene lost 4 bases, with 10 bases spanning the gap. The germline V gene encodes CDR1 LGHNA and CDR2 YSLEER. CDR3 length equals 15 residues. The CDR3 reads CASSQDLAPYNEQFF. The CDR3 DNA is TGCGCCAGCAGCCAAGATCTCGCGCCGTACAATGAGCAGTTCTTC.

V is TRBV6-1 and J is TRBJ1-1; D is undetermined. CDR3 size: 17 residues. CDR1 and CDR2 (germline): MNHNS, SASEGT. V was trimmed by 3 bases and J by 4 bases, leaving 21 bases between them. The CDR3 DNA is TGTGCCAGCAGTGATACCCCCCTGGTGACACTGATCACTGAAGCTTTCTTT. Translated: CASSDTPLVTLITEAFF.

The CDR3 is CASNTFGQGNQPQHF. CDR3 coding DNA: TGTGCCAGCAACACCTTCGGACAGGGGAATCAGCCCCAGCATTTT. The gene calls are TRBV6-6 and TRBJ1-5; 9 bases are a match to TRBD1. The CDR3 consists of 15 residues. The germline V gene has CDR1 MNHNY and CDR2 SVGAGI (reference sequence). With 7 bases clipped from V and 4 bases from J, the junction kept 8 bases outside the gene matches.

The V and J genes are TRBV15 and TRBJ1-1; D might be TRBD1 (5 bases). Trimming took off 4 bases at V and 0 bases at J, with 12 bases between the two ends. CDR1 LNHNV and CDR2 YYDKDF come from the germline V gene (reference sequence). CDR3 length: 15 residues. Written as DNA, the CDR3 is TGTGCCACCAGCAAGAGTCAGGGTATGAACACTGAAGCTTTCTTT. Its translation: CATSKSQGMNTEAFF. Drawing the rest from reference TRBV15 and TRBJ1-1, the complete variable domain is DAMVIQNPRYQVTQFGKPVTLSCSQTLNHNVMYWYQQKSSQAPKLLFHYYDKDFNNEADTPDNFQSRRPNTSFCFLDIRSPGLGDTAMYLCATSKSQGMNTEAFFGQGTRLTVV.

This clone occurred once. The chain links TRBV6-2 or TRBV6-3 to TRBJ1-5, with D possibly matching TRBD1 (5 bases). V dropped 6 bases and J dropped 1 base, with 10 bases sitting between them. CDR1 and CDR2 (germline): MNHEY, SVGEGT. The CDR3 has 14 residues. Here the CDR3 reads CASSLRQSNQPQHF. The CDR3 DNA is TGTGCCAGCAGCCTGCGACAGAGCAATCAGCCCCAGCATTTT.

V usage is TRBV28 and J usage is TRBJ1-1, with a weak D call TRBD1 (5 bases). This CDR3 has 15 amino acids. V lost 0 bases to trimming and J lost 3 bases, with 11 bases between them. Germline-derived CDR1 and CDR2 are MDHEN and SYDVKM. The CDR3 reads CASSLWGQGDTEAFF. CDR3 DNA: TGTGCCAGCAGTTTATGGGGCCAAGGGGACACTGAAGCTTTCTTT.

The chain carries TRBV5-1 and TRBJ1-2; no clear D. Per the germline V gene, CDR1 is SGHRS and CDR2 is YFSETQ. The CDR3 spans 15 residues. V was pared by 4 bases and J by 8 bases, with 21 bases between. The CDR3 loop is CASSLTTKGAEGYTF. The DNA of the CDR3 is TGCGCCAGCAGCCTAACGACAAAGGGAGCGGAGGGCTACACCTTC.

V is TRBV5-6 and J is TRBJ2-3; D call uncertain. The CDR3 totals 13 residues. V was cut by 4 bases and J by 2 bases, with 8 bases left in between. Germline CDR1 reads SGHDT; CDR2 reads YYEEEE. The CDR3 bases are TGTGCCAGCAGCCCAGTCCTCACAGATACGCAGTATTTT. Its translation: CASSPVLTDTQYF. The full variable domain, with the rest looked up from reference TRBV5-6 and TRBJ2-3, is DAGVTQSPTHLIKTRGQQVTLRCSPKSGHDTVSWYQQALGQGPQFIFQYYEEEERQRGNFPDRFSGHQFPNYSSELNVNALLLGDSALYLCASSPVLTDTQYFGPGTRLTVL.